A single sample gave rise to the 19 T cell receptor beta chains below, sequenced in a study of T cell repertoires in cytomegalovirus infection. TCRdb re-derived calls from the reads in MiXCR, one entry per CDR3 protein. This table has under 120,000 distinct CDR3 sequences, under 45% appearing once. These receptors lack a known antigen. The sample in question was CD8+ T cells from cultured PBMCs, obtained from culture after CMV antigen stimulation. All receptors derive from a human donor in good health (CMV status not recorded). Some clones in this sample may be carry-over from other donors' samples.

The chain links TRBV7-6 to TRBJ1-2, with D perhaps TRBD1 (5 bases). Trimming took off 3 bases at V and 6 bases at J, with 29 bases between the two ends. CDR1 is SGHVS and CDR2 is FNYEAQ in the germline V gene. This CDR3 has 19 amino acids. The CDR3 coding sequence is TGTGCCAGCAGCTTCTCAATACTAGGCAAGGGGCGGACCGCGGATGGCTACACCTTC. Protein sequence: CASSFSILGKGRTADGYTF.

This clonotype occurred a few times. The J gene is TRBJ2-3, the V gene TRBV24-1, with D possibly TRBD2 on 5 matching bases. Germline CDR1 is KGHDR and CDR2 is SFDVKD. Trimming took off 3 bases at V and 0 bases at J, with 12 bases between the two ends. The CDR3 runs 16 residues. The CDR3 reads CATSDPGRTSTDTQYF. The CDR3 DNA reads TGTGCCACCAGTGATCCAGGACGGACTAGCACAGATACGCAGTATTTT.

This clonotype showed up just a few times. The V gene is TRBV2, the J gene TRBJ1-2; D gene unclear. Germline CDR1 is SNHLY and CDR2 is FYNNEI. V shed 8 bases and J shed 1 base, with 20 bases lying between them. CDR3 length equals 16 residues. The CDR3 here is CASPWAGRLHNYGYTF. CDR3 DNA sequence: TGTGCCAGCCCTTGGGCAGGAAGATTACATAACTATGGCTACACCTTC. The full variable domain, in which reference TRBV2 and TRBJ1-2 provide the parts outside the CDR3, is EPEVTQTPSHQVTQMGQEVILRCVPISNHLYFYWYRQILGQKVEFLVSFYNNEISEKSEIFDDQFSVERPDGSNFTLKIRSTKLEDSAMYFCASPWAGRLHNYGYTFGSGTRLTVV.

This clonotype turned up a few times. The chain couples TRBV6-6 to TRBJ1-5; 7 bases fit TRBD1. The CDR3 is made up of 14 amino acids. The ends lost 2 bases at V and 3 bases at J; junction bases unmatched: 1. From germline, CDR1 is MNHNY and CDR2 SVGAGI (reference sequence). Here the CDR3 DNA reads TGTGCCAGCAGTTACGGGACAGACAATCAGCCCCAGCATTTT. It translates to CASSYGTDNQPQHF.

This clonotype has just a few counts. V usage is TRBV7-6 and J usage is TRBJ1-4; D gene ambiguous. V was cut by 3 bases and J by 7 bases, with 15 bases left in between. Germline-derived CDR1 and CDR2 are SGHVS and FNYEAQ. This CDR3 is built from 15 residues. The CDR3 region is CASSLEAIGGEKLFF. The CDR3 DNA reads as TGTGCCAGCAGCTTGGAGGCCATCGGCGGTGAAAAACTGTTTTTT.

This clonotype appeared a few times. V gene TRBV11-1 combines with J gene TRBJ2-4; D is unresolved. Germline CDR1 and CDR2: SGHAT and FQDESV (reference sequence). This CDR3 is built from 13 residues. V lost 5 bases to trimming and J lost 5 bases, with 10 bases between them. CDR3 sequence reads: CASSKIPENIQYF. For the CDR3, the DNA is TGTGCCAGCAGCAAAATTCCAGAAAACATTCAGTACTTC.

The V and J genes are TRBV9 and TRBJ2-3; D is possibly TRBD1 or TRBD2 (5 bases each). CDR1 SGDLS and CDR2 YYNGEE come from the germline V gene. Trimming removed 0 bases at V and 0 bases at J, with 8 bases between. The CDR3 totals 15 residues. The CDR3 bases are TGTGCCAGCAGCGTAGCCGGGGCCAGCACAGATACGCAGTATTTT. The encoded protein is CASSVAGASTDTQYF.

The gene calls are TRBV7-4 and TRBJ2-5; 11 bases are shared with TRBD2. Trimming cost V 3 bases and J 4 bases; bases outside gene matches: 13. Germline CDR1 SGHVT, CDR2 SQSDAQ. This CDR3 contains 18 residues. The CDR3 coding sequence is TGTGCCAGCAGCTTCCCCCGGTTTAGCGGGGGGGCCGTAGAGACCCAGTACTTC. Translation gives CASSFPRFSGGAVETQYF. The entire variable domain, with the rest obtained from reference TRBV7-4 and TRBJ2-5, is as follows: GAGVSQSPRYKVAKRGRDVALRCDSISGHVTLYWYRQTLGQGSEVLTYSQSDAQRDKSGRPSGRFSAERPERSVSTLKIQRTEQGDSAVYLCASSFPRFSGGAVETQYFGPGTRLLVL.

Regarding this clonotype: Its ends do not fully match the called genes, so a read error is possible. The V call is TRBV7-2, the J call TRBJ2-5; 13 positions match TRBD2. This CDR3 contains 15 residues. The germline V gene encodes CDR1 SGHTA and CDR2 FQGNSA. CDR3 region: CASSPTSGGQGTQYF. The CDR3 nucleotides read TGTGCCAGCAGCCCGACTAGCGGGGGGCAAGGGACCCAGTACTTC.

This clonotype has ten or more counts. This chain links TRBV2 with TRBJ1-2; D perhaps matches TRBD1 (6 bases). The CDR3 extends over 14 amino acids. V lost 5 bases to trimming and J lost 4 bases, with 14 bases between them. Looked up from germline, CDR1 is SNHLY and CDR2 is FYNNEI. CDR3 sequence (DNA): TGTGCCAGCAGTTACGGACAGCCGGCCTATGGCTACACCTTC. It encodes CASSYGQPAYGYTF.

This clonotype was observed a single time. The gene calls are TRBV7-9 and TRBJ2-5; 10 bases are a match to TRBD2. Unmatched junction bases numbered 4, after V lost 1 base and J lost 5 bases. The CDR3 loop spans 15 amino acids. CDR1 SEHNR and CDR2 FQNEAQ come from the germline V gene (reference sequence). CDR3: CASSLVTSGEETQYF. The CDR3 DNA reads as TGTGCCAGCAGCTTAGTAACTAGCGGGGAGGAGACCCAGTACTTC.

This clonotype has more than one count but fewer than ten. The chain combines TRBV4-1 with TRBJ1-6; D might be TRBD1 (6 bases). Germline V gives CDR1 MGHRA, CDR2 YSYEKL. V lost 0 bases and J 7 bases, leaving 10 bases between the germline ends. The length of the CDR3 is 15 residues. CDR3 sequence (DNA): TGCGCCAGCAGCCAAGAATACAGGGTCAATTCACCCCTCCACTTT. Residues: CASSQEYRVNSPLHF.

The rearrangement links TRBV7-6 to TRBJ2-3; 8 positions agree with TRBD2. The CDR3 extends over 15 amino acids. Germline CDR1 is SGHVS and CDR2 is FNYEAQ. Unmatched junction bases numbered 6, after V lost 5 bases and J lost 2 bases. As DNA, the CDR3 is TGTGCCAGCAGCGGCGGGGGGACTTACACAGATACGCAGTATTTT. This gives the protein CASSGGGTYTDTQYF.

This chain's CDR3 is CASSAPSQGRETQYF. The CDR3 DNA is TGTGCCAGCAGCGCACCCAGCCAGGGGAGGGAGACCCAGTACTTC. The chain has TRBV7-8 and TRBJ2-5; D could derive from TRBD1 or TRBD2 (6 bases each). Deletions cut 5 bases from V and 5 bases from J, with 18 bases between. This CDR3 spans 15 amino acids. The V gene's germline CDR1 is SGHVS and CDR2 FQNEAQ. Full variable domain (rest looked up from reference TRBV7-8 and TRBJ2-5): GAGVSQSPRYKVAKRGQDVALRCDPISGHVSLFWYQQALGQGPEFLTYFQNEAQLDKSGLPSDRFFAERPEGSVSTLKIQRTQQEDSAVYLCASSAPSQGRETQYFGPGTRLLVL.

This clonotype has a count of ten or more. The chain has TRBV3-1 and TRBJ2-7; 14 nucleotides agree with TRBD2. Trimming cost V 5 bases and J 2 bases; bases outside gene matches: 11. CDR3 length equals 18 residues. Per germline, CDR1 LGHDT and CDR2 YNNKEL (reference sequence). CDR3: CASSTPGTSGGRTYEQYF. Here the CDR3 DNA reads TGTGCCAGCAGCACCCCCGGGACTAGCGGGGGCCGGACCTACGAGCAGTACTTC.

The CDR3 loop reads CASSRTGDTLYGYTF. Here the CDR3 DNA reads TGCGCCAGCAGCCGAACAGGGGACACCTTATATGGCTACACCTTC. The chain employs TRBV4-1 and TRBJ1-2; 7 bases agree with TRBD1. The CDR3 has 15 amino acids. V trimming: 4 bases; J trimming: 5 bases; junction bases outside the gene matches: 10. The V gene's germline CDR1 is MGHRA and CDR2 YSYEKL.

The chain combines TRBV27 with TRBJ1-1; the D gene is possibly TRBD1 (5 bases). With 5 bases removed from V and 2 bases from J, the gap between germline ends came to 12 bases. CDR1 is MNHEY and CDR2 is SMNVEV in the germline V gene (reference sequence). The CDR3 length is 14 residues. CDR3 bases: TGTGCCAGCAGTCTAGAGGGGCGAAACACTGAAGCTTTCTTT. Translating it yields CASSLEGRNTEAFF.

The rearrangement links TRBV4-1 to TRBJ1-1, with unresolved D. This CDR3 is built from 16 residues. The V gene lost 0 bases and the J gene lost 3 bases, with 14 bases spanning the gap. Per germline, CDR1 MGHRA and CDR2 YSYEKL. CDR3 residues: CASSQEGVWSDTEAFF. In nucleotides, the CDR3 is TGCGCCAGCAGCCAAGAGGGAGTCTGGAGTGACACTGAAGCTTTCTTT.

Many counts were recorded for this clonotype. V is TRBV11-2 and J is TRBJ2-3; possible D gene TRBD2, 7 bases. Trimming removed 0 bases at V and 2 bases at J, with 12 bases between. This CDR3 comprises 16 residues. The germline CDR1 and CDR2 sequences are SGHAT and FQNNGV. CDR3 protein: CASSLDPGGLTDTQYF. The CDR3 DNA reads as TGTGCCAGCAGCTTAGATCCGGGGGGCCTCACAGATACGCAGTATTTT.